These 23 T cell receptor beta chains share one sample of origin, sequenced in a study of T-cell memory formation after mild COVID-19. TCRdb passed the 5' RACE reads through MiXCR, listing each CDR3 protein once. The sample records 250,000 or so distinct CDR3 sequences, about 20% being singletons. The sequenced sample was PBMCs or a T cell subset sorted from them (not recorded which). These receptors were taken from a young man who had mild COVID-19 (a few samples of this study predate the infection). Cell type and time point are not known.

This clonotype was found many times. This sequence joins TRBV6-5 and TRBJ2-1; 7 bases are a match to TRBD1. CDR1 and CDR2 (germline): MNHEY, SVGAGI. This CDR3 is 15 amino acids long. Trimming at V came to 2 bases and at J to 3 bases, leaving 4 bases not matched to a gene. CDR3 in amino acids: CASSYETGFYNEQFF. CDR3 nucleotide sequence: TGTGCCAGCAGTTACGAGACAGGGTTCTACAATGAGCAGTTCTTC.

The table lists this clonotype with a few counts. The chain joins TRBV6-2 or TRBV6-3 to TRBJ1-5, with D possibly being TRBD1 (5 bases). This CDR3 is 16 amino acids long. CDR1 MNHEY and CDR2 SVGEGT come from the germline V gene. V was trimmed by 5 bases and J by 1 base, leaving 15 bases between them. The chain's CDR3 is CASSQIHGASNQPQHF. The CDR3 region has the DNA TGTGCCAGCAGTCAGATACACGGGGCGAGCAATCAGCCCCAGCATTTT.

The table lists this clonotype with a few counts. This chain joins TRBV7-2 and TRBJ2-3; 7 bases match TRBD2. After removal of 5 bases from V and 0 bases from J, the junction contained 11 bases not matched to a gene. This CDR3 is built from 17 residues. Germline CDR1 and CDR2: SGHTA and FQGNSA. CDR3 in amino acids: CASSPQAGRSSTDTQYF. As DNA, the CDR3 is TGTGCCAGCAGCCCTCAAGCGGGGCGTTCCAGCACAGATACGCAGTATTTT.

The sample holds many counts of this clonotype. The V gene is TRBV7-3, the J gene TRBJ2-3; no clear D gene. This CDR3 comprises 8 residues. V was shortened by 5 bases and J by 14 bases, with 5 bases between the two germline ends. CDR1 SGHTA and CDR2 FQGTGA come from the germline V gene. CDR3 nucleotide sequence: TGTGCCAGCAGCCGTACGTATTTT. It translates to CASSRTYF.

This clonotype appeared a few times. The chain has TRBV5-1 and TRBJ2-2; 11 bases are a match to TRBD1. V shed 9 bases, J shed 4 bases, and the junction held 8 bases outside the gene matches. The CDR3 extends over 15 amino acids. The germline V gene has CDR1 SGHRS and CDR2 YFSETQ. In nucleotides, the CDR3 is TGCGCCACCTCGGACAGGGGGCTTTCCACCGGGGAGCTGTTTTTT. It translates to CATSDRGLSTGELFF.

The chain couples TRBV12-3 or TRBV12-4 to TRBJ1-1, with TRBD1 identical over 9 bases. The CDR3 spans 14 residues. V gave up 5 bases and J gave up 3 bases; unmatched junction bases: 4. The CDR3 sequence: CASSPWTGDTEAFF. Written as DNA, the CDR3 is TGTGCCAGCAGTCCGTGGACAGGGGACACTGAAGCTTTCTTT.

This clonotype showed up just a few times. CDR3 sequence: CASSLTGQGTDTQYF. The CDR3 DNA is TGCGCCAGCAGCTTGACGGGACAGGGGACAGATACGCAGTATTTT. This chain uses TRBV5-1 with TRBJ2-3; TRBD1 agrees at 10 bases. The CDR3 sequence is 15 residues long. V dropped 1 base and J dropped 3; count of bases not matched to a gene: 2. Germline-derived CDR1 and CDR2 are SGHRS and YFSETQ.

The chain combines TRBV4-3 with TRBJ2-5; maybe TRBD1 (6 bases). Trimming stripped 4 bases from V and 5 bases from J, with 17 bases between. The CDR3 covers 15 residues. Germline CDR1 LGHNA, CDR2 YSLEER. Written as DNA, the CDR3 is TGCGCCAGCAGCCGTATGCTAGGCCAGGGGGAGACCCAGTACTTC. As protein: CASSRMLGQGETQYF.

The rearrangement joins TRBV4-2 to TRBJ2-1; 11 bases match TRBD2. The junction had 4 bases not matched to a gene; V was cut back by 1 base and J by 5 bases. Germline V gene sequence: CDR1 LGHNA, CDR2 YNFKEQ. CDR3 length equals 16 residues. The CDR3 DNA follows: TGTGCCAGCAGCCAAGGGGGGACTAGCGGCCACAATGAGCAGTTCTTC. It yields the protein CASSQGGTSGHNEQFF.

Only a few counts were recorded for this clonotype. The rearrangement links TRBV2 to TRBJ1-2, with D perhaps matching TRBD1 (5 bases). The V end lost 1 base, the J end lost 4 bases, and 10 bases lay between the germline ends. The germline V gene encodes CDR1 SNHLY and CDR2 FYNNEI. There are 14 residues in the CDR3. The CDR3 spells CASSEDGTFYGYTF. CDR3 bases: TGTGCCAGCAGTGAAGATGGGACCTTCTATGGCTACACCTTC.

The J gene is TRBJ2-1, the V gene TRBV6-1; D gene unclear. The CDR3 is 10 residues long. Looked up from germline, CDR1 is MNHNS and CDR2 is SASEGT. Deletions cut 7 bases from V and 5 bases from J, with 3 bases between. The CDR3 DNA sequence: TGTGCCAGCACTAACAATGAGCAGTTCTTC. It encodes CASTNNEQFF.

This clonotype was found a few times. The chain joins TRBV14 to TRBJ2-3; TRBD2 matches at 10 bases. J lost 8 bases, V lost 4 bases, and 12 bases had no gene match. This CDR3 comprises 16 residues. The V gene's germline CDR1 is SGHDN and CDR2 FVKESK. CDR3 sequence: CASSLLGTAGGPTQYF. CDR3 sequence (DNA): TGTGCCAGCAGCCTTCTCGGGACAGCGGGGGGGCCTACGCAGTATTTT.

The chain links TRBV6-1 to TRBJ1-5; D not resolved. Germline loops: CDR1 MNHNS, CDR2 SASEGT. Trimming pared 2 bases from V and 3 bases from J, leaving 8 bases between. The CDR3 is 14 residues long. DNA of the CDR3: TGTGCCAGCAGTGAAAGACACCACAATCAGCCCCAGCATTTT. Its protein is CASSERHHNQPQHF.

There are a few counts of this clonotype. This chain links TRBV7-9 with TRBJ2-2; weak D call: TRBD2 (6 bases). The CDR3 is made up of 13 amino acids. V was shortened by 3 bases and J by 7 bases, with 9 bases between the two germline ends. The germline gives CDR1 SEHNR, CDR2 FQNEAQ (reference sequence). The CDR3 coding sequence is TGTGCCAGCAGCTTGGGCGGGGTCGGGGAGCTGTTTTTT. Its protein is CASSLGGVGELFF.

This clonotype was counted many times. V usage is TRBV5-5 and J usage is TRBJ1-3, with TRBD1 as a possible D gene (6 bases). CDR3 size: 16 residues. V was clipped by 2 bases and J by 0 bases, with 12 bases between them. CDR1 and CDR2 (germline): SGHKS, YYEKEE (reference sequence). The DNA of the CDR3 is TGTGCCAGCAGCTTAGGACAGACGAGCTCTGGAAACACCATATATTTT. This sequence encodes CASSLGQTSSGNTIYF.

The table lists this clonotype with many counts. The chain joins TRBV2 to TRBJ1-5; D not certain. Germline lookup yields CDR1 SNHLY and CDR2 FYNNEI. The CDR3 has 14 residues. V was trimmed by 3 bases and J by 5 bases, leaving 11 bases between them. The CDR3 sequence: CASSDIGGDQPQHF. Here the CDR3 DNA reads TGTGCCAGCAGTGACATAGGAGGAGATCAGCCCCAGCATTTT.

V usage is TRBV6-2 or TRBV6-3 and J usage is TRBJ2-5; D unresolved. V lost 2 bases and J 5 bases, leaving 9 bases between the germline ends. The CDR3 runs 13 residues. Germline CDR1 and CDR2: MNHEY and SVGEGT. The CDR3 nucleotides read TGTGCCAGCAGTTACATTATTGGGGAGACCCAGTACTTC. Protein sequence: CASSYIIGETQYF.

Many counts were recorded for this clonotype. The chain combines TRBV4-3 with TRBJ2-1, with TRBD1 matching 7 bases. The V segment lost 4 bases and the J segment 8 bases; nucleotides outside the gene matches: 8. Germline V gene data show CDR1 as LGHNA and CDR2 as YSLEER. CDR3 size: 14 residues. CDR3 loop: CASSRSRQGDEQFF. In DNA, the CDR3 is TGCGCCAGCAGCCGGTCCCGACAGGGAGATGAGCAGTTCTTC.

This chain connects TRBV12-3 or TRBV12-4 to TRBJ1-2, with D possibly matching TRBD1 (5 bases). CDR3 length equals 15 residues. Trimming shortened V by 4 bases and J by 1 base, and 13 bases separated the two germline ends. CDR3 residues: CASSSLRDFNYGYTF. In DNA, the CDR3 is TGTGCCAGCAGTTCGCTCCGGGACTTTAACTATGGCTACACCTTC.

The chain has TRBV3-1 and TRBJ2-3; 10 bases map to TRBD2. This CDR3 spans 15 amino acids. Trimming at V came to 7 bases and at J to 9 bases, leaving 13 bases not matched to a gene. Germline CDR1 is LGHDT and CDR2 is YNNKEL (reference sequence). The CDR3, as DNA: TGTGCCAGCACCTCAGTAGTAGCGGGGGGCCGAACGCAGTATTTT. This codes for CASTSVVAGGRTQYF.

The V and J genes are TRBV12-3 or TRBV12-4 and TRBJ2-7; D is undetermined. The CDR3 runs 14 residues. V lost 2 bases and J lost 2, with 10 bases in between. CDR3 residues: CASSLNLGTYEQYF. For the CDR3, the DNA is TGTGCCAGCAGTTTAAATCTGGGTACCTACGAGCAGTACTTC.

This clonotype occurred a few times. This rearrangement joins TRBV3-1 to TRBJ2-5; D call uncertain. Trimming shortened V by 8 bases and J by 5 bases, and 6 bases separated the two germline ends. The length of the CDR3 is 10 residues. Germline assignment: CDR1 LGHDT and CDR2 YNNKEL (reference sequence). DNA for the CDR3: TGTGCCAGCCCCCCGGAGACCCAGTACTTC. Residues: CASPPETQYF.

There are a few counts of this clonotype. The rearrangement uses TRBV29-1 and TRBJ2-7, with a tentative D call TRBD2 (6 bases). Germline CDR1 reads SQVTM; CDR2 reads ANQGSEA. V was cut by 7 bases and J by 4 bases, with 14 bases left in between. CDR3 length equals 12 residues. CDR3 sequence reads: CSATIGGYEQYV. In DNA, the CDR3 is TGCAGCGCCACTATCGGGGGATACGAGCAGTACGTC.